Listed below are T cell receptor beta chains from one sample, sequenced in a study of early T cells in non-severe SARS-CoV-2 infection. TCRdb itself ran the 5' RACE reads through MiXCR, one entry per CDR3 protein. Of 75,000 to 100,000 distinct CDR3 sequences in the sample, around a sixth were seen once. Input material: whole blood. These receptor sequences come from an adult who was a healthcare worker with PCR-confirmed SARS-CoV-2 infection or an uninfected control (not recorded which). CDR3s include the opening cysteine and the closing phenylalanine or tryptophan. D genes are given only for firm matches. The size field is filled for only some rows; it gives once, few, many or a size class.

V gene	clone size	D gene	J gene	CDR3 DNA	CDR3 protein
TRBV11-2	many	-	TRBJ1-5	TGTGCCAGCAGCTTAGGCCTCCGAGACGGCAATCAGCCCCAGCATTTT	CASSLGLRDGNQPQHF
TRBV24-1	-	TRBD2	TRBJ2-1	TGTGCCACCAGTGATGGGACTACCTACAATGAGCAGTTCTTC	CATSDGTTYNEQFF
TRBV5-5	many	-	TRBJ1-1	TGCGCCAGCAGCTTGGCCTTGAACACTGAAGCTTTCTTT	CASSLALNTEAFF
TRBV9	-	-	TRBJ1-6	TGTGCCAGCAGCGCCTATGGGGGCGTTAATTCACCCCTCCACTTT	CASSAYGGVNSPLHF
TRBV28	few	-	TRBJ2-1	TGTGCCAGCAGTTTCGGACTCCCCAGTTGGAATGAGCAGTTCTTC	CASSFGLPSWNEQFF
TRBV12-3/TRBV12-4	-	TRBD1	TRBJ1-5	TGTGCCAGCAGTTTAAGCTTGCGGACAGGGCGTATTACAGAGGCGAAAAGCAATCAGCCCCAGCATTTT	CASSLSLRTGRITEAKSNQPQHF
TRBV29-1	few	-	TRBJ1-5	TGCAGCGTTGCGGACAGCAATAGCAATCAGCCCCAGCATTTT	CSVADSNSNQPQHF
TRBV20-1	few	-	TRBJ1-4	TGCAGTGCTCCCCTTGAGGCTGAAAAACTGTTTTTT	CSAPLEAEKLFF
TRBV7-2	-	-	TRBJ1-1	TGTGCCAGCAGCTCCCGGTTTGGAGACAGCGGGAACACTGAAGCTTTCTTT	CASSSRFGDSGNTEAFF
TRBV20-1	-	-	TRBJ2-5	TGCAGTGCTGCCCGACAGGCCCAAGAGACCCAGTACTTC	CSAARQAQETQYF
TRBV7-8	-	-	TRBJ2-7	TGTGCCAGCAGCTTAGAGGGTTGGCAGTACTTC	CASSLEGWQYF
TRBV21-1	few	-	TRBJ2-1	TGTGCCAGCATCAACTCCTTACTAGGGGGTATTTGGGACAATGAGCAGTTCTTC	CASINSLLGGIWDNEQFF
TRBV11-2	few	-	TRBJ1-1	TGTGCCAGCAGCCCCTCCGGGGGAGGCCCTGAAGCTTTCTTT	CASSPSGGGPEAFF
TRBV4-1	few	TRBD1	TRBJ1-2	TGCGCCAGCAGCCAAGGGAGAACGTACAGGGGGCCCTATGGCTACACCTTC	CASSQGRTYRGPYGYTF
TRBV7-2	-	TRBD2	TRBJ2-7	TGTGCCAGCAGTTCGTTGGAGCGGGGTAACTACGAGCAGTACTTC	CASSSLERGNYEQYF
TRBV27	few	-	TRBJ2-3	TGTGCCAGCAGTTTAATCAGGGGGGGGGGCACAGATACGCAGTATTTT	CASSLIRGGGTDTQYF
TRBV12-3/TRBV12-4	few	-	TRBJ2-7	TGTGCCAGCAGGCCGGCCAGGAGGGGGTACGAGCAGTACTTC	CASRPARRGYEQYF
TRBV7-6	few	TRBD2	TRBJ2-3	TGTGCCAGCAGCCTAGCGGGACTAGCGGTCTTGGTTAGCACAGATACGCAGTATTTT	CASSLAGLAVLVSTDTQYF
TRBV19	few	-	TRBJ2-3	TGTGCCAGTAGTCGTCGGTATGGGACAACCAGCACAGATACGCAGTATTTT	CASSRRYGTTSTDTQYF
TRBV20-1	few	-	TRBJ1-3	TGCAGTGCTAGAGAAGGGACAGGAAACACCATATATTTT	CSAREGTGNTIYF
TRBV20-1	few	TRBD1	TRBJ2-4	TGCAGTGCTAGCCGACAGGGGGAGTTAGCCAAAAACATTCAGTACTTC	CSASRQGELAKNIQYF
TRBV29-1	-	-	TRBJ2-1	TGCAGCGTTGAAGCCCGACAGGCACGCAATGAGCAGTTCTTC	CSVEARQARNEQFF
TRBV6-5	few	-	TRBJ2-2	TGTGCCAGCAGCCTTACGTTTGGAGGCATTAACACCGGGGAGCTGTTTTTT	CASSLTFGGINTGELFF
TRBV18	-	TRBD1	TRBJ1-2	TGTGCCAGCTCACCCGGGACAGGTACTAACTATGGCTACACCTTC	CASSPGTGTNYGYTF
TRBV19	-	-	TRBJ1-1	TGTGCCGTGGGGTCGGGATCTGAAGCTTTCTTT	CAVGSGSEAFF
TRBV5-4	-	TRBD1	TRBJ2-2	TGTGCCAGCAGCTGGGACAGGGGGGACACCGGGGAGCTGTTTTTT	CASSWDRGDTGELFF
TRBV7-2	few	-	TRBJ2-7	TGTGCCAGCAGCGGAGGGACTCAGTACGAGCAGTACTTC	CASSGGTQYEQYF
TRBV5-1	-	-	TRBJ2-2	TGCGCCAGCAGCTTGGTCTATCAGAACACCGGGGAGCTGTTTTTT	CASSLVYQNTGELFF
TRBV5-5	many	-	TRBJ2-3	TGTGCCAGCAGCCCGACGTCGGCGGTTAGCACAGATACGCAGTATTTT	CASSPTSAVSTDTQYF
TRBV20-1	-	-	TRBJ1-1	TGCAGTGCTAGAGATCGTGGGGTGAGCACTGAAGCTTTCTTT	CSARDRGVSTEAFF
TRBV29-1	-	-	TRBJ1-1	TGCAGCCCCCGAGTGGGTGGCACTGAAGCTTTCTTT	CSPRVGGTEAFF
TRBV7-6	-	-	TRBJ1-6	TGTGCCAGCAGCCCGCTGCGGGACCGCGGGCCACCCCTCCACTTT	CASSPLRDRGPPLHF
TRBV7-2	-	TRBD2	TRBJ2-5	TGTGCCAGCAGCGCGGGGGTACAAGAGACCCAGTACTTC	CASSAGVQETQYF
TRBV29-1	-	-	TRBJ2-5	TGCAGCGTTGCTCCCCGCGCCCAAGAGACCCAGTACTTC	CSVAPRAQETQYF
TRBV7-9	many	-	TRBJ2-7	TGTGCCAGCAGCACCTCGGGTCCCTACGAGCAGTACTTC	CASSTSGPYEQYF
TRBV7-2	many	TRBD1	TRBJ1-2	TGTGCCAGCAGCCCATCCACAGGGGACTATGGCTACACCTTC	CASSPSTGDYGYTF
TRBV7-2	-	TRBD2	TRBJ2-3	TGTGCCAGCAGCTGGGGGGGACCTACAGATACGCAGTATTTT	CASSWGGPTDTQYF
TRBV2	-	TRBD1	TRBJ2-1	TGTGCCAGCAGTGAAGGGACAGGGCAGGGGGTCAATGAGCAGTTCTTC	CASSEGTGQGVNEQFF
TRBV15	-	-	TRBJ2-5	TGTGCCACCAGCAGAGACTGGACAGAACAAGAGACCCAGTACTTC	CATSRDWTEQETQYF
TRBV7-2	few	-	TRBJ1-2	TGTGCCAGCAGCTTCGACAGAAACTATGGCTACACCTTC	CASSFDRNYGYTF
TRBV9	-	TRBD2	TRBJ2-3	TGTGCCAGCAGCCCCCCGTTCGGTTGGGCTAGCGGGGGCCTAGAGGGGGATACGCAGTATTTT	CASSPPFGWASGGLEGDTQYF
TRBV27	-	-	TRBJ2-7	TGTGCCAGCAGTTCCCGTCTAGCAAAGAGGAACGAGCAGTACTTC	CASSSRLAKRNEQYF
TRBV12-3/TRBV12-4	few	-	TRBJ1-5	TGTGCCAGCAGTTTGGACCTCCTAGATCAGCCCCAGCATTTT	CASSLDLLDQPQHF
TRBV30	-	-	TRBJ2-2	TGTGCCTGGAGTGTACAGGAGGGGGCCACCGGGGAGCTGTTTTTT	CAWSVQEGATGELFF
TRBV6-5	-	TRBD1	TRBJ2-2	TGTGCCAGCAGTTATCACAGGGGGAAGGTTGGCACCGGGGAGCTGTTTTTT	CASSYHRGKVGTGELFF
TRBV28	-	TRBD2	TRBJ2-1	TGTGCCAGCAGTTTTACTAGCGGGTTCTCCTACAATGAGCAGTTCTTC	CASSFTSGFSYNEQFF
TRBV4-3	many	-	TRBJ1-3	TGCGCCAGCAGCCAACTTGTCGAGTCTGGAAACACCATATATTTT	CASSQLVESGNTIYF
TRBV6-2/TRBV6-3	few	-	TRBJ1-5	TGTGCCAGCAGTTACGGGGGGGGAAATCAGCCCCAGCATTTT	CASSYGGGNQPQHF
TRBV5-1	few	TRBD1	TRBJ1-4	TGCGCCAGCAGATCCTCCGGGACAGAAAATGAAAAACTGTTTTTT	CASRSSGTENEKLFF
TRBV7-8	few	-	TRBJ2-2	TGTGCCAGCAGCACGAGGGGAGGGGGGAGCACCGGGGAGCTGTTTTTT	CASSTRGGGSTGELFF
TRBV7-2	-	TRBD1	TRBJ2-3	TGTGTCAGCAGCTTGGGACAGTCGACAGATACGCAGTATTTT	CVSSLGQSTDTQYF
TRBV12-3/TRBV12-4	few	-	TRBJ2-5	TGTGCCAGCAGTTTAGCAGAGCCGGGGTGGACCCAGTACTTC	CASSLAEPGWTQYF
TRBV12-3/TRBV12-4	many	-	TRBJ1-1	TGTGCCAGCAGTTTAACAGAGAACACTGAAGCTTTCTTT	CASSLTENTEAFF
TRBV10-3	few	TRBD1	TRBJ2-7	TGTGCCATCAGTGGGGACAGGGACACCTACGAGCAGTACTTC	CAISGDRDTYEQYF
TRBV6-2/TRBV6-3	-	-	TRBJ1-1	TGTGCCAGCTTCGGTCAGCTGAACACTGAAGCTTTCTTT	CASFGQLNTEAFF
TRBV29-1	few	TRBD2	TRBJ2-4	TGCAGCGTTCAAGGACTAGCGGTAAACATTCAGTACTTC	CSVQGLAVNIQYF
TRBV6-2/TRBV6-3	many	-	TRBJ2-5	TGTGCCAGCAGTTACCCCGGGACCTTTCAAGAGACCCAGTACTTC	CASSYPGTFQETQYF